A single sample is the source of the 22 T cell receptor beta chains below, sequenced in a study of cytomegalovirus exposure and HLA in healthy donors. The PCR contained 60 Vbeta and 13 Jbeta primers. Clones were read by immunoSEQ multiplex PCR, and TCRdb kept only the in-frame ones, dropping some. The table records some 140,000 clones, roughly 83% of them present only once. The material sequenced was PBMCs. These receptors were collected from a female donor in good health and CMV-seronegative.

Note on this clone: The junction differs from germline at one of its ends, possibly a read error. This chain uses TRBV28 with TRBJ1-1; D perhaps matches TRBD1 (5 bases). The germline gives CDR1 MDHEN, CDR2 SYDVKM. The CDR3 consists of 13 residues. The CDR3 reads CASSLDNPRIGCF. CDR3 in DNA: TGTGCCAGCAGTTTGGACAATCCGCGAATTGGATGCTTT.

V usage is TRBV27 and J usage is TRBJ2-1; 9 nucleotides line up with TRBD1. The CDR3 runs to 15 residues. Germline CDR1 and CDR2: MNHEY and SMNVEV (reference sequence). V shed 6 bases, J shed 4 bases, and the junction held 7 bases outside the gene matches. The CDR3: CASREGQGLYNEQFF. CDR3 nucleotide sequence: TGTGCCAGCAGGGAGGGACAGGGCCTTTACAATGAGCAGTTCTTC.

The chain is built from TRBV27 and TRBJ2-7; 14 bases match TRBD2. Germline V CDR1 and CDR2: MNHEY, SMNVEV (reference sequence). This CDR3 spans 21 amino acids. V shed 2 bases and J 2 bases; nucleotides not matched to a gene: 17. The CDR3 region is CASSLPPGPGTSGRSTYEQYF. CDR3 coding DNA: TGTGCCAGCAGTTTACCACCCGGACCCGGGACTAGCGGGAGATCAACCTACGAGCAGTACTTC.

The CDR3 reads CASSRRWTGDAFDEQYF. In nucleotides, the CDR3 is TGCGCCAGCAGCAGAAGATGGACAGGGGATGCGTTCGACGAGCAGTACTTC. This rearrangement joins TRBV5-1 to TRBJ2-5; 9 bases are shared with TRBD1. The last part of the DNA fits TRBJ2-7 better; the J call may be wrong. The CDR3 loop spans 17 amino acids. Looked up from germline, CDR1 is SGHRS and CDR2 is YFSETQ.

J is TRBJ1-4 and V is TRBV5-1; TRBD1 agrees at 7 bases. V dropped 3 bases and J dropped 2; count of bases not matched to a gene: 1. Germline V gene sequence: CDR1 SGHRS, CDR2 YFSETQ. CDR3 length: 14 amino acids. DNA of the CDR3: TGCGCCAGCAGCTCGGGACAGACTAATGAAAAACTGTTTTTT. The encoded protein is CASSSGQTNEKLFF.

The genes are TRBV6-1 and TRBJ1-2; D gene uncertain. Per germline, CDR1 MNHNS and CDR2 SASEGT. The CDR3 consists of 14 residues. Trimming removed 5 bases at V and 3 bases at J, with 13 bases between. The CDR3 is CASSRGLRDYGYTF. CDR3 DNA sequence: TGTGCCAGCAGTCGGGGTCTAAGGGACTATGGCTACACCTTC.

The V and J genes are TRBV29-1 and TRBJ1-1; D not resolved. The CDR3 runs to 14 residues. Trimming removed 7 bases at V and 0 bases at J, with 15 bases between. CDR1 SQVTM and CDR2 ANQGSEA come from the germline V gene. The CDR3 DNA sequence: TGCAGCGCCCTTGTTCCGGGAATGAACACTGAAGCTTTCTTT. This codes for CSALVPGMNTEAFF. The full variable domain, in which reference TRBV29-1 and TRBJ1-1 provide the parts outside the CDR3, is SAVISQKPSRDICQRGTSLTIQCQVDSQVTMMFWYRQQPGQSLTLIATANQGSEATYESGFVIDKFPISRPNLTFSTLTVSNMSPEDSSIYLCSALVPGMNTEAFFGQGTRLTVV.

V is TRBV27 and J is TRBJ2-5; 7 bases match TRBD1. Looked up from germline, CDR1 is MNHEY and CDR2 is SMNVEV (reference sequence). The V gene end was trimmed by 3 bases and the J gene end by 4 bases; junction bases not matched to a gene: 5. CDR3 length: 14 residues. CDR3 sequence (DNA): TGTGCCAGCAGTTTCGAGGGGGCCATAGAGACCCAGTACTTC. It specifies CASSFEGAIETQYF.

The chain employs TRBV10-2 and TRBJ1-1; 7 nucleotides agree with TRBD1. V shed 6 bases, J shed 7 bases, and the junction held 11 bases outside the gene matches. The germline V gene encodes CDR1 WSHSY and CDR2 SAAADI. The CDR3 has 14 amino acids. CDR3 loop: CASRLRGSGFEAFF. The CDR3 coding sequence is TGCGCCAGCAGGCTCAGGGGGTCAGGGTTTGAAGCTTTCTTT.

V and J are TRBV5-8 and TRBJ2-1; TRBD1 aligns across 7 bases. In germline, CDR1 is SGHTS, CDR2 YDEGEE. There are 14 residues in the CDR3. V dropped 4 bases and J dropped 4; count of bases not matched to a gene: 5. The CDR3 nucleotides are TGTGCCAGCAGCGTGAGGGGGCCTTACAATGAGCAGTTCTTC. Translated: CASSVRGPYNEQFF.

The CDR3 coding sequence is TGTGCCAGCACCGTCACAGGGGGCAGCGACGAGCAGTACTTC. Protein: CASTVTGGSDEQYF. The chain links TRBV11-2 to TRBJ2-7, with 9 bases matching TRBD1. The CDR3 totals 14 residues. Looked up from germline, CDR1 is SGHAT and CDR2 is FQNNGV. V was pared by 7 bases and J by 5 bases, with 9 bases of the junction left unmatched.

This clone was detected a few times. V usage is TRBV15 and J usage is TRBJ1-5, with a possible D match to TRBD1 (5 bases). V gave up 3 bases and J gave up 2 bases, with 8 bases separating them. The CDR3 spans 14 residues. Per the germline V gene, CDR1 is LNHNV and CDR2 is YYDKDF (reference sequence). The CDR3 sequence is CATSSGHGNQPQHF. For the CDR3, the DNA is TGTGCCACCAGCAGCGGACATGGCAATCAGCCCCAGCATTTT.

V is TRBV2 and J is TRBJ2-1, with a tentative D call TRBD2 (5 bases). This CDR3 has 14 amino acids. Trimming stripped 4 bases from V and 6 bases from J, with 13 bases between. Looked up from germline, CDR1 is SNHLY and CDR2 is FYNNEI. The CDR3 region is CASSVGLASNEQFF. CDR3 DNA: TGTGCCAGCAGTGTAGGGCTAGCCAGCAATGAGCAGTTCTTC.

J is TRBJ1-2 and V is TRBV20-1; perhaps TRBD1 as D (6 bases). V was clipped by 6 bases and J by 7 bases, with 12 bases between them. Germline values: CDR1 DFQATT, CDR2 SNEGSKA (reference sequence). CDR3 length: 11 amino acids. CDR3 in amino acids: CSARTAGGYTF. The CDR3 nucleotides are TGCAGTGCCAGGACAGCTGGTGGCTACACCTTC.

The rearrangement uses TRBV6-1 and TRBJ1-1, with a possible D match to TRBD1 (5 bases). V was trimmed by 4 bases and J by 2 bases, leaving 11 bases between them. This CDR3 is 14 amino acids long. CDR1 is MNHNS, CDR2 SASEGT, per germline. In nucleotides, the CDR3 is TGTGCCAGCAGTGCCCGGACACTAAACACTGAAGCTTTCTTT. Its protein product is CASSARTLNTEAFF.

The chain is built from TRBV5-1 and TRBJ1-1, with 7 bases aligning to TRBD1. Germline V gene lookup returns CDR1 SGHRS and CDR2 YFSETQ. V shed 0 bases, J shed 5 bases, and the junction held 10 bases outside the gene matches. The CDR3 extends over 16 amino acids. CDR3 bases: TGCGCCAGCAGCTTGGTCCGACAGGGAGGAGGAACTGAAGCTTTCTTT. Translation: CASSLVRQGGGTEAFF.

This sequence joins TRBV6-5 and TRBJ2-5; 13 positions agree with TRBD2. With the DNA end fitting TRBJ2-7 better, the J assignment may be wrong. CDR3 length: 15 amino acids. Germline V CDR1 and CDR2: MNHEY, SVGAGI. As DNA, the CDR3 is TGTGCCAGCAGAATACTAGCGGGAGGGAACTACGAGCAGTACTTC. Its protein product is CASRILAGGNYEQYF.

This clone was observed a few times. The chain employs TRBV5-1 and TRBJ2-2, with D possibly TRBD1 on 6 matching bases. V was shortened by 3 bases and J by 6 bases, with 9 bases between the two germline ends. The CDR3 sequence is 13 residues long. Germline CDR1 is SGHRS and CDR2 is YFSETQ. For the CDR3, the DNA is TGCGCCAGCAGCTCGACAGGAGCCGGGGAGCTGTTTTTT. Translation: CASSSTGAGELFF.

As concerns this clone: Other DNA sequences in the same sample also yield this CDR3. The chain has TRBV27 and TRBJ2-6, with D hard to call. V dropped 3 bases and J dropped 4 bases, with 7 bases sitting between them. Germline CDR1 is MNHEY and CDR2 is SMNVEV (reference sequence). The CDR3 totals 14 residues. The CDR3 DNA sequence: TGTGCCAGCAGTTTGGCGGCGGGGGCCAACGTCCTGACTTTC. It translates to CASSLAAGANVLTF. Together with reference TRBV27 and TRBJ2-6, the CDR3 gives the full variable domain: EAQVTQNPRYLITVTGKKLTVTCSQNMNHEYMSWYRQDPGLGLRQIYYSMNVEVTDKGDVPEGYKVSRKEKRNFPLILESPSPNQTSLYFCASSLAAGANVLTFGAGSRLTVL.

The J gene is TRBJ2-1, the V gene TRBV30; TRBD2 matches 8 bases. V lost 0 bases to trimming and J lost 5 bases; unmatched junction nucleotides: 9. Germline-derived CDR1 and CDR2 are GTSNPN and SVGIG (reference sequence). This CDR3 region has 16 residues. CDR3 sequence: CAWSVQERERNNEQFF. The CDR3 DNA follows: TGTGCCTGGAGTGTACAAGAGCGGGAGAGGAACAATGAGCAGTTCTTC.

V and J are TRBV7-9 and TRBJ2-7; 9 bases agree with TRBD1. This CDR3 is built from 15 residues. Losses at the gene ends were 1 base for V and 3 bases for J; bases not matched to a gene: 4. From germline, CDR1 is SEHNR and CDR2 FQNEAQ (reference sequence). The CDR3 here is CASSLGKGQGYEQYF. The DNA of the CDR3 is TGTGCCAGCAGCTTAGGAAAGGGACAGGGCTACGAGCAGTACTTC.

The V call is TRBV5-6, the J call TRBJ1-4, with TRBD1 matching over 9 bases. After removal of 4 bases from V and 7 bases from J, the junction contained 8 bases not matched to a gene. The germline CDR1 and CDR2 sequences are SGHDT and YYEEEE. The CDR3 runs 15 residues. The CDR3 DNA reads TGTGCCAGCAGCGCCCCGGACAGGGGAAGTGAAAAACTGTTTTTT. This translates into CASSAPDRGSEKLFF.